This T cell receptor (beta chain) is from a study of T cell responses to AZD1222 COVID-19 vaccine. Study overall: Combined were second doses at about 4 or about 12 weeks. Findings and caveats of the study: Close to half of spike-specific TCRs reportedly recognize unmutated variant regions. Two doses of AZD1222 preceded a rise in Spike-specific TCR breadth and depth.

V shed 2 bases and J shed 2 bases, with 7 bases lying between them. CDR3 length equals 14 residues. Germline-derived CDR1 and CDR2 are SGHAT and FQNNGV. Method: immunoSEQ multiplex PCR; TCRdb's copy keeps in-frame clones and lacks some. This table holds approximately 140,000 clones, 91% found once. With regard to this clone: The antigen is not known.

The specimen was peripheral blood, collected on day 0 of AZD1222 vaccination. The source is an adult in good health. V gene TRBV11-2 combines with J gene TRBJ1-3; D ambiguous. The DNA of the CDR3 is TGTGCCAGCAGCTTAACAGCGACTGGAAACACCATATATTTT. It is translated as CASSLTATGNTIYF.